Reported below is one T cell receptor (beta chain). Its specificity is unknown. This sample stems from a study of blood T cells in healthy people across ages. Study-level findings and limits: Any changes in expanded clonotypes were possibly confounded, as donor CMV status remained unknown. Both higher diversity and more naive CD4+ cells marked long-lived donors when set against aged donors.

Looked up from germline, CDR1 is DFQATT and CDR2 is SNEGSKA (reference sequence). V was shortened by 3 bases and J by 6 bases, with 9 bases between the two germline ends. The CDR3 consists of 12 residues. It was with a sample-barcoded 5' primer and a J-beta primer mix that a second PCR of roughly 7 to 12 cycles was run. Using its own MiXCR run on the 5' RACE reads, TCRdb lists one record per CDR3 protein. The data show roughly 790,000 distinct CDR3 sequences, 35% to 45% seen once. Each sample had at least 6 million PBMCs isolated. The chain is built from TRBV20-1 and TRBJ1-5; unclear D gene. The source material was blood. The TCR was taken from a woman aged 55-75 years in good health. The CDR3 region is CSARPRGQPQHF. The CDR3 DNA is TGCAGTGCTAGGCCTCGGGGTCAGCCCCAGCATTTT.